This TCR beta chain was sequenced during a study of T cell responses to AZD1222 COVID-19 vaccine. This clone was found many times. No antigen is known for it. The data were produced by immunoSEQ multiplex PCR, yet TCRdb's version contains in-frame clones alone and is incomplete. The sample has nearly 80,000 clones, 70% to 90% seen once. General study findings and limits: Repertoire sampling occurred only after the peak T cell response. The study reported that nearly half of spike-specific TCRs target unmutated variant regions. Among those given AZD1222, only six or seven were seropositive at baseline. Increases in Spike-specific TCR breadth and depth were seen after two AZD1222 doses.

From germline, CDR1 is MNHEY and CDR2 SVGAGI. The CDR3 consists of 14 residues. V shed 4 bases, J shed 5 bases, and the junction held 3 bases outside the gene matches. This rearrangement joins TRBV6-5 to TRBJ1-2; 11 nucleotides align to TRBD1. This receptor was obtained from an adult in good health. Specimen: peripheral blood, collected on day 0 of AZD1222 vaccination. In DNA form, the CDR3 reads TGTGCCAGCAGTTCCGGGACAGGGGGGTATGGCTACACCTTC. Translating it yields CASSSGTGGYGYTF.